The clone carrying this T cell receptor beta chain was recorded a few times. Its antigen is currently unknown. The CDR3 runs to 15 residues. CDR1 is MDHEN and CDR2 is SYDVKM in the germline V gene. With 6 bases removed from V and 3 bases from J, the gap between germline ends came to 18 bases. These data come from a study of response to subunit inactivated influenza vaccine. Study-wide findings and caveats: After each seasonal influenza vaccination, few new T cells are recruited, the authors suggested.

MiXCR, run by TCRdb on the RT-PCR reads, gives a single entry per CDR3 protein. The profile shows approximately 520,000 distinct CDR3 sequences, less than 30% of them singletons. The source of this sequence is a man between 45 and 60 years old who received an inactivated influenza vaccine. The sample here was CD4+ T cells sorted from PBMCs, taken more than 4 days after vaccination. The chain employs TRBV28 and TRBJ2-7; D possibly uses TRBD1 or TRBD2 (5 bases each). CDR3 bases: TGTGCCAGCAGCAGGGAGATTAGCCCAAGCTACGAGCAGTACTTC. It translates to CASSREISPSYEQYF.